This record covers a single T cell receptor beta chain. The source of the sample is a study of memory CD4+ T cells and cytomegalovirus serostatus. The sort gate was single viable CD3+CD4+CD8-CD45RO+ cells for memory CD4+ T cells. Profiling relied on immunoSEQ multiplex PCR, and the TCRdb table lists in-frame clones only, not all of them. The sample records some 46,000 clones, approximately 80% being singletons. The TCR sequence derives from an adult in good health and CMV-seronegative. The sample consisted of memory CD4+ T cells from blood.

The CDR3 nucleotides are TGTGCCAGCAGCCCCTCGGCGGGAGTGTGGGAGACCCAGTACTTC. Its translation is CASSPSAGVWETQYF. This rearrangement joins TRBV9 to TRBJ2-5, with 7 positions matching TRBD2. Germline loops: CDR1 SGDLS, CDR2 YYNGEE. The ends lost 4 bases at V and 5 bases at J; junction bases unmatched: 11. CDR3 length: 15 residues.